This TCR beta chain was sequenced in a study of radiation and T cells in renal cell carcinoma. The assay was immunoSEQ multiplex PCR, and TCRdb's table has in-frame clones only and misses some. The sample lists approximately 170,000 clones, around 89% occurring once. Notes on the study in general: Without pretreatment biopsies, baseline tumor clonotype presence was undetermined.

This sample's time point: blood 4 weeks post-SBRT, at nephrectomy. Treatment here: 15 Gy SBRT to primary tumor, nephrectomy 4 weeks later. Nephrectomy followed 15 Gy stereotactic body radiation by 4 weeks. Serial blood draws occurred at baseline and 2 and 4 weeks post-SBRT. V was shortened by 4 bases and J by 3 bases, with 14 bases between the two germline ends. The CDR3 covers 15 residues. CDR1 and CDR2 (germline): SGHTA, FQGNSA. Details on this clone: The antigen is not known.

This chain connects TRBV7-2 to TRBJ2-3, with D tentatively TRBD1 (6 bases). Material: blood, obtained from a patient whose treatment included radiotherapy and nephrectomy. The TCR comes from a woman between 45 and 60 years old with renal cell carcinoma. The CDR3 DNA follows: TGTGCCAGCAGCTCGATCAGGGGTGGGACAGATACGCAGTATTTT. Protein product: CASSSIRGGTDTQYF.